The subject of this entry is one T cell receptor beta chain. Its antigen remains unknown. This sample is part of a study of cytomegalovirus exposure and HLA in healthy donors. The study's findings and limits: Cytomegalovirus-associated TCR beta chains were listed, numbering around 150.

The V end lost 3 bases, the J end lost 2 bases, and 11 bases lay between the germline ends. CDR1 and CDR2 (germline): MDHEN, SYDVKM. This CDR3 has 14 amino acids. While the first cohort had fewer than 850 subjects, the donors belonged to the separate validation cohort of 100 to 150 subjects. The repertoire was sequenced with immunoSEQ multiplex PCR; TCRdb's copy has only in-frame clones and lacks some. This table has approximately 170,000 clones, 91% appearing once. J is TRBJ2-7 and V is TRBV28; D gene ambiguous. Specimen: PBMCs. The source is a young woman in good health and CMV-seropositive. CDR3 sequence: CASSFNPRAYEQYF. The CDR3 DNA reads TGTGCCAGCAGTTTTAATCCCCGCGCCTACGAGCAGTACTTC.